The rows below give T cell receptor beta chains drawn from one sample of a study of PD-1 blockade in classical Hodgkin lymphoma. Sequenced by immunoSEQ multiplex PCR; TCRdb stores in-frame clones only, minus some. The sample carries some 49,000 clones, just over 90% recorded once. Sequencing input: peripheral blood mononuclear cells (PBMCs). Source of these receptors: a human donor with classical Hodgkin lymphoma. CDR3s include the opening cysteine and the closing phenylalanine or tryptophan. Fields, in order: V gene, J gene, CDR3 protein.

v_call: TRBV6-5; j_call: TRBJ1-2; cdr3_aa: CASSYQTGRSGYGYTF
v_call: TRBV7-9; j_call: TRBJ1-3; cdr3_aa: CATDRDRVSVSGNTIYF
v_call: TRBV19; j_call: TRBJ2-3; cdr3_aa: CASRRTGLAGYGTDTQYF
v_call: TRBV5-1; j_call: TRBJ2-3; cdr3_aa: CASSWNGDTQYF
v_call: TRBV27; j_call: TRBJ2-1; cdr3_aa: CASGLGLALLNEQFF
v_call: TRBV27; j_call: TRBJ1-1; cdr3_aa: CASSPYWNTEAFF
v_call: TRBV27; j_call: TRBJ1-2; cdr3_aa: CASRPGSGTAYGYTF
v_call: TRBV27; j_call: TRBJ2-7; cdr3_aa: CASSPRLAGVYEQYF
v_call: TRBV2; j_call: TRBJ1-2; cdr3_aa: CAGGGGYGYTF
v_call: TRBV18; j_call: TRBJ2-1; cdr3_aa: CASSPWTANEQFF
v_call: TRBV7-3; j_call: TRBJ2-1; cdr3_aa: CASSLGSRPQIF
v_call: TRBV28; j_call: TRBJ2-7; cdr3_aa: CASSLPRDEQYF
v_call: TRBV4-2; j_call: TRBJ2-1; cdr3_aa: CASSPDRGRWLDNEQFF
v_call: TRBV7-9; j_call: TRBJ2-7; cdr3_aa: CASSSEDSLDYEQYF
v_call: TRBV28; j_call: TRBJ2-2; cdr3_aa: CASSPVAGAGSGELFF
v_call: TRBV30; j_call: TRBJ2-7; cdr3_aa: CAWRSGQGGSYEQYF
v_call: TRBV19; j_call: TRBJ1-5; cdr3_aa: CASSPDRAYSNQPQHF
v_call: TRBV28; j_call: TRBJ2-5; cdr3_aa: CASSFRLAGVQETQYF
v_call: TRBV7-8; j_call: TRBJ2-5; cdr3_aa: CASHWGSGSGETQYF
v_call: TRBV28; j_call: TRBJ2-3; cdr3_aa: CASSLNRGWTDTQYF
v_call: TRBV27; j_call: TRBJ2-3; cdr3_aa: CASSFRDSDTQYF
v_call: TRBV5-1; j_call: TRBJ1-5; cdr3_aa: CASRGEGISQPQHF
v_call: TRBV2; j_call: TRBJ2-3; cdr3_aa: CASSEISTDTQYF
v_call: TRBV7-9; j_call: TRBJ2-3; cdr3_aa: CASSLIHEHPSADTQYF
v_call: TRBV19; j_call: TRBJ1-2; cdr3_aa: CASTPHRNYGYTF
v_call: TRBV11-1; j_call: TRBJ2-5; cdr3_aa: CASSLWTGGPETQYF
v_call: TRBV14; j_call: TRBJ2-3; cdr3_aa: CASRETEADTQYF
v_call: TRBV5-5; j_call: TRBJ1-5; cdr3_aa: CASSLLPSNQPQHF
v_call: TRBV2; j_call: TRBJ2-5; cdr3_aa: CASSVDRGPGETQYF